The clone carrying this T cell receptor (beta chain) is a singleton in its sample. Its specificity is unknown. The assay was immunoSEQ multiplex PCR, and TCRdb's table has in-frame clones only and misses some. The data show about 12,000 clones, 65% to 70% seen once. The source of the sample is a study of CD4 T cells in relation to SARS-CoV-2 and coronaviruses. Study-wide results and caveats: Roughly 69% of donors had memory CD4+ clonotypes crossrecognizing SARS-CoV-2 and common cold coronavirus spike.

The CDR3 covers 16 residues. The germline V gene encodes CDR1 KGHSH and CDR2 LQKENI. Trimming shortened V by 2 bases and J by 0 bases, and 13 bases separated the two germline ends. Before the COVID-19 pandemic, during about 2011-2019, CD4+ T cells were taken from unexposed donors. CD4+ T cells were isolated from the cells after roughly 11 days of culture. Material: CD4+ T cells from PBMCs, cultured in vitro. This TCR was recovered from a human donor in good health. This chain joins TRBV18 and TRBJ1-2, with a possible D match to TRBD1 (5 bases). CDR3 residues: CASSPNVQGANYGYTF. In DNA, the CDR3 is TGTGCCAGCTCACCAAATGTCCAGGGAGCTAACTATGGCTACACCTTC.